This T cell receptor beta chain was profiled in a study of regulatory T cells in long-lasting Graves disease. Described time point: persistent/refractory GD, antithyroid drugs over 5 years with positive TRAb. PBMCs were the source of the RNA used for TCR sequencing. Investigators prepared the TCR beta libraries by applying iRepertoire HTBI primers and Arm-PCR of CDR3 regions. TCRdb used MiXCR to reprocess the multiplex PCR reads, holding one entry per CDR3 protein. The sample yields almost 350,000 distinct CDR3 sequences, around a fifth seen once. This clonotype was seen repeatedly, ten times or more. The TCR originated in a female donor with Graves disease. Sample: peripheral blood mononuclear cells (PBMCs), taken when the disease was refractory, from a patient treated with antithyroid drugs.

The CDR3 is CASGETLETQYF. The CDR3 DNA reads as TGTGCCTCCGGGGAGACCTTGGAGACCCAGTACTTC. V gene TRBV30 combines with J gene TRBJ2-5; a weak D match, TRBD2 (5 bases). V gave up 7 bases and J gave up 5 bases, with 14 bases separating them. The germline V gene encodes CDR1 GTSNPN and CDR2 SVGIG (reference sequence). There are 12 residues in the CDR3.